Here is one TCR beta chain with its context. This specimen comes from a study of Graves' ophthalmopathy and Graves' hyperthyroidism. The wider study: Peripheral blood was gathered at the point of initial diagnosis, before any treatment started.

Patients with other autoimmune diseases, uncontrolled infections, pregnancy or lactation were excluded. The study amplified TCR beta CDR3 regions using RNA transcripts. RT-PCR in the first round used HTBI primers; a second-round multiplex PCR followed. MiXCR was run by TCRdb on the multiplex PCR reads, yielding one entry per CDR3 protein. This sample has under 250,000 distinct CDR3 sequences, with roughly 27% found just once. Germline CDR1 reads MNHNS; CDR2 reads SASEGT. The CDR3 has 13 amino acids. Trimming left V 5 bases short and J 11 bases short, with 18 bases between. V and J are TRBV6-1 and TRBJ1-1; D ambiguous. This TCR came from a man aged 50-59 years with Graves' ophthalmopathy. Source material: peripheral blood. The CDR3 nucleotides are TGTGCCAGCAGTCCGTCGAGGGTTGAAGCGGCTTTCTTT. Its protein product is CASSPSRVEAAFF.